This entry is about one T cell receptor beta chain. This entry belongs to a study of shared clonotypes between healthy human individuals. Sequencing used immunoSEQ multiplex PCR; TCRdb keeps in-frame clones, though not all of them. Of about 490,000 clones listed, 76% were seen once; the top ten hold roughly 13%. This CDR3 comprises 15 residues. The V end was cut by 10 bases, the J end by 5 bases, with 24 bases between. Germline-derived CDR1 and CDR2 are ENHRY and SYGVKD. The sequence derives from a woman aged 40 to 49 in good health. Some clones in this sample may be carry-over from other donors' samples. The V and J genes are TRBV10-3 and TRBJ2-7, with D tentatively TRBD2 (7 bases). Sequenced sample: PBMCs. The CDR3 DNA reads TGTGCCACTAACCCCGGGGGGCTAGCTGCCCACGAGCAGTACTTC. Its translation is CATNPGGLAAHEQYF.